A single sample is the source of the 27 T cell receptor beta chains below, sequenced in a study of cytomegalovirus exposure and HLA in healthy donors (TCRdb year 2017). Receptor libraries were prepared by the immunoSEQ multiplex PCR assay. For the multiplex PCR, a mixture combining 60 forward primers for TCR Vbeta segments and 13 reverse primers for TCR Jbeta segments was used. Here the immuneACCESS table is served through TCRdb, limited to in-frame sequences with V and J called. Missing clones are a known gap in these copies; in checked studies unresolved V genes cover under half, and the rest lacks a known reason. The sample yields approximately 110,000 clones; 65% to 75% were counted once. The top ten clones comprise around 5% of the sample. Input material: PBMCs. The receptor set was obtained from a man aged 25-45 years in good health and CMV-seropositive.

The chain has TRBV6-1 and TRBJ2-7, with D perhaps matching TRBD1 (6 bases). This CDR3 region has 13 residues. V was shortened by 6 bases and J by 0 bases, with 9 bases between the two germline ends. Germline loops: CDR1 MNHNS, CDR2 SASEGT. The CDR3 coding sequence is TGTGCCAGCAGATACAGGGACTCCTACGAGCAGTACTTC. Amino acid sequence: CASRYRDSYEQYF.

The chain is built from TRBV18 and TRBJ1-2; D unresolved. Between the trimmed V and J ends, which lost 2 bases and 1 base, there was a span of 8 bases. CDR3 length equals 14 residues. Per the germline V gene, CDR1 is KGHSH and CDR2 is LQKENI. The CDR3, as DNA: TGTGCCAGCTCACCAAGTGGCAATAACTATGGCTACACCTTC. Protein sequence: CASSPSGNNYGYTF.

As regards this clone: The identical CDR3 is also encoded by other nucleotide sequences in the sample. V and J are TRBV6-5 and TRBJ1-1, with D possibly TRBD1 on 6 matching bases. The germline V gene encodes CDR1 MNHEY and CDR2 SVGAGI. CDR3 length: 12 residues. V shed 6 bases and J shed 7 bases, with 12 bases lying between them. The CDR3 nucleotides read TGTGCCAGCAGGGAGATAGGGGGTGAAGCTTTCTTT. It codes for CASREIGGEAFF.

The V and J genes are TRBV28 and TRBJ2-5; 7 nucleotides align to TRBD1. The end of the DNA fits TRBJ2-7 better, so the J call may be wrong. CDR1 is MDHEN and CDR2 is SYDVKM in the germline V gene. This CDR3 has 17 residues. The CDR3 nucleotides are TGTGCCAGCAGTTCTATGATTATGGGGCAGGGGGCCTACGAGCAGTACTTC. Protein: CASSSMIMGQGAYEQYF.

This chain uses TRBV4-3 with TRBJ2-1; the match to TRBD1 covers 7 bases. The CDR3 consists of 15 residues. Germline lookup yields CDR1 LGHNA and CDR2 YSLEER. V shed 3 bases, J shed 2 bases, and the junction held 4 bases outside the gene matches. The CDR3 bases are TGCGCCAGCAGCCACAGACAGGGTGCCTACAATGAGCAGTTCTTC. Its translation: CASSHRQGAYNEQFF.

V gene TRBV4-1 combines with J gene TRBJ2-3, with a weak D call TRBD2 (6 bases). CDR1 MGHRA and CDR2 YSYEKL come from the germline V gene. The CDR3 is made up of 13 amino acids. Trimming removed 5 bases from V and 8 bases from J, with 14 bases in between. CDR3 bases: TGCGCCAGCAGCGCAGGCGGGGTATCTACGCAGTATTTT. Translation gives CASSAGGVSTQYF.

CDR3 DNA sequence: TGTGCCGTTGGGGACAGGGTTTACGATCAGCCCCAGCATTTT. This sequence encodes CAVGDRVYDQPQHF. This chain joins TRBV19 and TRBJ1-5; 9 positions match TRBD1. With 11 bases clipped from V and 5 bases from J, the junction kept 10 bases outside the gene matches. Germline assignment: CDR1 LNHDA and CDR2 SQIVND (reference sequence). The CDR3 loop spans 14 amino acids.

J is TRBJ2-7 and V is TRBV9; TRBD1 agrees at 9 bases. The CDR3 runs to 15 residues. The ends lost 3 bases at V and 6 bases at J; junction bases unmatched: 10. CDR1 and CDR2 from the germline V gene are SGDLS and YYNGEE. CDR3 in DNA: TGTGCCAGCAGCGCAACCGGGACAGGGCCCGGCGAGCAGTACTTC. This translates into CASSATGTGPGEQYF.

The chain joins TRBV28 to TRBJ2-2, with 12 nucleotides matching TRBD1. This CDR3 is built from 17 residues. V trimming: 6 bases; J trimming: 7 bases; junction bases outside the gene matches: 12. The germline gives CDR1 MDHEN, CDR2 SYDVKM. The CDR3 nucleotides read TGTGCCAGCAGGCCCATGTTCGGGACAGGGGGCAACGGGGAGCTGTTTTTT. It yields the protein CASRPMFGTGGNGELFF.

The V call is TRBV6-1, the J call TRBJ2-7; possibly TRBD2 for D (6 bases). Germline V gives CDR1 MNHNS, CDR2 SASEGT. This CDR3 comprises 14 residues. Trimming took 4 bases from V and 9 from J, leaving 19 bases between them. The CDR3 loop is CASSVSGVGTGQYF. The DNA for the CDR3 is TGTGCCAGCAGTGTCAGTGGAGTGGGGACTGGGCAGTACTTC.

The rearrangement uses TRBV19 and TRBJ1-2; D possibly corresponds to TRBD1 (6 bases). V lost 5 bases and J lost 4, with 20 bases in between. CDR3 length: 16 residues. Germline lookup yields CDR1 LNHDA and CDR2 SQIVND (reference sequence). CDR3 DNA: TGTGCCAGTAGTGCCCTCCTACCTACAGGGCCCTATGGCTACACCTTC. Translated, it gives CASSALLPTGPYGYTF.

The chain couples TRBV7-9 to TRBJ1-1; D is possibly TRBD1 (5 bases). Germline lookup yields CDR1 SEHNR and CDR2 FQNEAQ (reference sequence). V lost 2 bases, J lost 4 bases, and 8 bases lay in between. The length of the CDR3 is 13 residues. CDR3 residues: CASSLNGGTEAFF. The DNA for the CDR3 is TGTGCCAGCAGCTTAAACGGGGGCACTGAAGCTTTCTTT.

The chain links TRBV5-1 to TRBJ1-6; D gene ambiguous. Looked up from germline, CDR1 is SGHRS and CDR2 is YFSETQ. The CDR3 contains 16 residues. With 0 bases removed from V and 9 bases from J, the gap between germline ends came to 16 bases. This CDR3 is CASSLAGGPSPSPLHF. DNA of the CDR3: TGCGCCAGCAGCTTGGCGGGAGGGCCATCCCCTTCACCCCTCCACTTT.

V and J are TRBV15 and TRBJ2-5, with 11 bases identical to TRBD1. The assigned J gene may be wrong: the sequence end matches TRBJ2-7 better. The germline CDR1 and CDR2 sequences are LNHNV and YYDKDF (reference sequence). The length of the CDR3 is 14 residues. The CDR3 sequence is CATSFRTGGDEQYF. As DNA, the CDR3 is TGTGCCACCAGCTTCCGGACAGGGGGCGACGAGCAGTACTTC.

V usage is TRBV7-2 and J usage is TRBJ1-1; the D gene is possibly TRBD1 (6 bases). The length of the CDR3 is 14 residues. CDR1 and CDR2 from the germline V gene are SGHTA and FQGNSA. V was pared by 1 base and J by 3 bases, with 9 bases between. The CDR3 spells CASSLVGGDTEAFF. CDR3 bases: TGTGCCAGCAGCTTAGTAGGGGGAGACACTGAAGCTTTCTTT.

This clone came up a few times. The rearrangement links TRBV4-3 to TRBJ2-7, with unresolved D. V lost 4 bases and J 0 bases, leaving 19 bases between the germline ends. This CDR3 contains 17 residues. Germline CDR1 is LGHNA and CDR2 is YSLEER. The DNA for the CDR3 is TGCGCCAGCAGCCCCTCGGTTTTGCAGGTGAGCTCCTACGAGCAGTACTTC. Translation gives CASSPSVLQVSSYEQYF.

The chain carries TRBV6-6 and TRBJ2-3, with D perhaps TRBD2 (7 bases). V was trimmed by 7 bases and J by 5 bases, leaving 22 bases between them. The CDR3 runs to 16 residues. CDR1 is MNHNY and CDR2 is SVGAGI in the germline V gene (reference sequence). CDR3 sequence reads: CASTPFIPGGRDTQYF. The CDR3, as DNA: TGTGCCAGCACCCCCTTCATCCCGGGGGGCCGAGATACGCAGTATTTT.

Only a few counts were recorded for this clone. The CDR3 DNA sequence: TGCGCCAGCAGCCATCTCGGACACGAAGAGACCCAGTACTTC. Its translation: CASSHLGHEETQYF. This chain uses TRBV4-1 with TRBJ2-5, with a tentative D call TRBD1 (5 bases). Germline values: CDR1 MGHRA, CDR2 YSYEKL. There are 14 residues in the CDR3. V dropped 3 bases and J dropped 3 bases, with 11 bases sitting between them.

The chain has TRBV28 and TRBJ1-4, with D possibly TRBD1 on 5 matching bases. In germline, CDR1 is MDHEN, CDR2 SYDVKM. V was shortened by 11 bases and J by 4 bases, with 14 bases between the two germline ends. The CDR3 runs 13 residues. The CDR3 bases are TGTGCCGCCCACCGGGGGTTTAATGAAAAACTGTTTTTT. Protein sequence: CAAHRGFNEKLFF. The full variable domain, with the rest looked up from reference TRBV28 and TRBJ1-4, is DVKVTQSSRYLVKRTGEKVFLECVQDMDHENMFWYRQDPGLGLRLIYFSYDVKMKEKGDIPEGYSVSREKKERFSLILESASTNQTSMYLCAAHRGFNEKLFFGSGTQLSVL.

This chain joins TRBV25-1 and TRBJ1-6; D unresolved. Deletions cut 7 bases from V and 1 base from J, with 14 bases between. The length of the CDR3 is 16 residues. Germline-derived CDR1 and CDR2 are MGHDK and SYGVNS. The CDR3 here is CASTARGGSYNSPLHF. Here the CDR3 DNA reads TGTGCCAGCACCGCACGGGGTGGATCCTATAATTCACCCCTCCACTTT. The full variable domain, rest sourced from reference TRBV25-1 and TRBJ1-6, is EADIYQTPRYLVIGTGKKITLECSQTMGHDKMYWYQQDPGMELHLIHYSYGVNSTEKGDLSSESTVSRIRTEHFPLTLESARPSHTSQYLCASTARGGSYNSPLHFGNGTRLTVT.

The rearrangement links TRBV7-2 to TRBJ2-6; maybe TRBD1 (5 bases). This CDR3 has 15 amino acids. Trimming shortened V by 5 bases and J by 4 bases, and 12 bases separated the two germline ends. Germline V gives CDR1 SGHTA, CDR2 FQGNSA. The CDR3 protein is CASSLPGAGANVLTF. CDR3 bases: TGTGCCAGCAGCCTACCTGGGGCGGGGGCCAACGTCCTGACTTTC.

The DNA of the CDR3 is TGTGCCAGCAGCCAAGAAGTCGGGTCCTATGGCTACACCTTC. Amino acids: CASSQEVGSYGYTF. V gene TRBV4-2 combines with J gene TRBJ1-2; D remains ambiguous. The germline gives CDR1 LGHNA, CDR2 YNFKEQ. Trimming took 0 bases from V and 4 from J, leaving 9 bases between them. The CDR3 has 14 residues.

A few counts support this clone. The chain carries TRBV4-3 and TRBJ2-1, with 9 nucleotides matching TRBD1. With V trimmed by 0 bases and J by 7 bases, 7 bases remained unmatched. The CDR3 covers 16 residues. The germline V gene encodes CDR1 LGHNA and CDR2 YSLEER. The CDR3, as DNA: TGCGCCAGCAGCCAAGATCCTGGACAGGGGTGGAATGAGCAGTTCTTC. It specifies CASSQDPGQGWNEQFF.

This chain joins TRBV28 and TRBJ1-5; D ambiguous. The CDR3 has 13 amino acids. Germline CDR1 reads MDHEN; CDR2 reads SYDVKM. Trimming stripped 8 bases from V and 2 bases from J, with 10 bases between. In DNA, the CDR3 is TGTGCCAGCCTGGGCCTCGGCAATCAGCCCCAGCATTTT. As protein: CASLGLGNQPQHF.

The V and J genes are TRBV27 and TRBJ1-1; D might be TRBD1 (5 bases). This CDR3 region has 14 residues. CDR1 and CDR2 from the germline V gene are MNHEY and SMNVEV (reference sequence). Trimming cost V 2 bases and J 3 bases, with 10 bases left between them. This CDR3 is CASSLREGYTEAFF. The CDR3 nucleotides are TGTGCCAGCAGTTTACGGGAGGGGTACACTGAAGCTTTCTTT.

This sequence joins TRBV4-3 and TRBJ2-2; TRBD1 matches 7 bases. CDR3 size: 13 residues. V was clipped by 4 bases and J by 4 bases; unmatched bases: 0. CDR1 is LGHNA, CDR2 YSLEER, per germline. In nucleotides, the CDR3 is TGCGCCAGCAGCCGACAGGGCACCGGGGAGCTGTTTTTT. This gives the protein CASSRQGTGELFF.

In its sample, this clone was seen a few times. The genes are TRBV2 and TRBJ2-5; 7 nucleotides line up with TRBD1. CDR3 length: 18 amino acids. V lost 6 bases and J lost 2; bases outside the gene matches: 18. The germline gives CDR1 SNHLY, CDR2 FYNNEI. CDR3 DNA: TGTGCCAGCAGGGATCCCCGGACAGGCGGATCGATACAAGAGACCCAGTACTTC. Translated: CASRDPRTGGSIQETQYF.